Here is one T cell receptor beta chain with its context. Trimming cost V 5 bases and J 4 bases, with 11 bases left between them. The CDR3 contains 13 residues. CDR1 is MNHEY, CDR2 SVGAGI, per germline. This sample was included in a study of blood T cell repertoires in COVID-19. Only in-frame clones appear in the TCRdb table, and some are missing; sequencing was by immunoSEQ multiplex PCR. The repertoire consists of 130,000 to 150,000 clones, with approximately 85% occurring once and the leading ten covering 8%. One Seattle source followed patients from active infection through their disease course. This sequence joins TRBV6-5 and TRBJ1-2; D may be TRBD1 (5 bases). The sequenced material came from peripheral blood. This clonotype was obtained from a woman between 55 and 75 years old with COVID-19, enrolled during active disease. CDR3 coding DNA: TGTGCCAGCAGTAGCGGGGGACGCTATGGCTACACCTTC. Residues: CASSSGGRYGYTF.